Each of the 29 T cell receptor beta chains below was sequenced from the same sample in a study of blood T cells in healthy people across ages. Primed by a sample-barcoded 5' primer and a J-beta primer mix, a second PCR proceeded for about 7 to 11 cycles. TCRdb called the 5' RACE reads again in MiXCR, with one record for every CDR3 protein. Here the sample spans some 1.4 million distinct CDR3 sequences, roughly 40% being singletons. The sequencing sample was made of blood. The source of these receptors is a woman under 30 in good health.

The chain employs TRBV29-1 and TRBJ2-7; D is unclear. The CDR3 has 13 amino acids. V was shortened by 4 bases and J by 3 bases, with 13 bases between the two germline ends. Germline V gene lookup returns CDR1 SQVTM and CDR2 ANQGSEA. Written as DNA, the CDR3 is TGCAGCGTTGGGCACAGTGCTAGCTACGAGCAGTACTTC. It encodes CSVGHSASYEQYF.

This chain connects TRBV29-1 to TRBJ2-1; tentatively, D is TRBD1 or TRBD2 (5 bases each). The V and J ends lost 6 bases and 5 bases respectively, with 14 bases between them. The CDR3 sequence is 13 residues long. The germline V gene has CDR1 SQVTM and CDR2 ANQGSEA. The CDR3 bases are TGCAGCGTGGACCGGGACCTAAACAATGAGCAGTTCTTC. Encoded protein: CSVDRDLNNEQFF.

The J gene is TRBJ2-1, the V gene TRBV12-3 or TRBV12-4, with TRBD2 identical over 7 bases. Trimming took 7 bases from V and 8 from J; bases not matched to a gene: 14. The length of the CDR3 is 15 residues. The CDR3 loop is CASTSGGAGSDEQFF. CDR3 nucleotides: TGTGCCAGCACCTCGGGAGGAGCGGGATCGGATGAGCAGTTCTTC.

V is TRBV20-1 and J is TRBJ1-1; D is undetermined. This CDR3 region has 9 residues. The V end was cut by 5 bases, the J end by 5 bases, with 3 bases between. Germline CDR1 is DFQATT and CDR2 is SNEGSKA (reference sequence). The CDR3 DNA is TGCAGTGCTTGGACTGAAGCTTTCTTT. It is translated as CSAWTEAFF.

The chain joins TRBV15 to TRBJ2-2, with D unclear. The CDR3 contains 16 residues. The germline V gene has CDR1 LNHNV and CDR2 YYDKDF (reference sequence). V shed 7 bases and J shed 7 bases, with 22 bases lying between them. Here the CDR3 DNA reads TGTGCCACCACTTATGGACGGTTCCCCACCGGCGGGGAGCTGTTTTTT. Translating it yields CATTYGRFPTGGELFF.

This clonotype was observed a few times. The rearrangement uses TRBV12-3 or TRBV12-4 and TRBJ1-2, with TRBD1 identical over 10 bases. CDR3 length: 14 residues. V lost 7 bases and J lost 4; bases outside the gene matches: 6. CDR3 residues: CASKRDRGSYGYTF. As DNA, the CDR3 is TGTGCCAGCAAGCGGGACAGGGGAAGCTATGGCTACACCTTC.

Here the CDR3 DNA reads TGTGCCAGCAGCGAGACAAATGAGCAGTTCTTC. Translated: CASSETNEQFF. J is TRBJ2-1 and V is TRBV9; D ambiguous. Germline CDR1 reads SGDLS; CDR2 reads YYNGEE. V was cut by 3 bases and J by 7 bases, with 5 bases left in between. The CDR3 totals 11 residues.

CDR3 amino acids: CATSRSGNTQYF. CDR3 nucleotide sequence: TGTGCCACCAGCAGATCTGGAAATACGCAGTATTTT. V gene TRBV15 combines with J gene TRBJ2-3; D is unresolved. CDR3 length equals 12 residues. CDR1 LNHNV and CDR2 YYDKDF come from the germline V gene (reference sequence). V dropped 2 bases and J dropped 7 bases, with 7 bases sitting between them. The variable domain in full, completed from reference TRBV15 and TRBJ2-3, reads DAMVIQNPRYQVTQFGKPVTLSCSQTLNHNVMYWYQQKSSQAPKLLFHYYDKDFNNEADTPDNFQSRRPNTSFCFLDIRSPGLGDTAMYLCATSRSGNTQYFGPGTRLTVL.

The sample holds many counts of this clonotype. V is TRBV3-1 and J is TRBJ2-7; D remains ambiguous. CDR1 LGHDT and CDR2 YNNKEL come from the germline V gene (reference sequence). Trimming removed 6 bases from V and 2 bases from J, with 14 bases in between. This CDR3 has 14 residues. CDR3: CASSYDNGAYEQYF. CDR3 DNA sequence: TGTGCCAGCAGTTACGATAATGGGGCCTACGAGCAGTACTTC.

The CDR3 region has the DNA TGTGCCAGCAGTTTAAAGGCGACAGCCACTGAAGCTTTCTTT. Its translation: CASSLKATATEAFF. The V gene is TRBV28, the J gene TRBJ1-1, with D possibly TRBD1 on 5 matching bases. Trimming removed 2 bases at V and 4 bases at J, with 11 bases between. Germline-derived CDR1 and CDR2 are MDHEN and SYDVKM. This CDR3 comprises 14 residues.

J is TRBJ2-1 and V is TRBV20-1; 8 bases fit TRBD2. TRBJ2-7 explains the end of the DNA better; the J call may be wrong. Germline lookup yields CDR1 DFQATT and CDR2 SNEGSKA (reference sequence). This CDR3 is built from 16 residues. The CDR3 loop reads CSARDGSSGLYNEQYF. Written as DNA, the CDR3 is TGCAGTGCTAGAGATGGGTCTAGCGGGTTATACAATGAGCAGTACTTC.

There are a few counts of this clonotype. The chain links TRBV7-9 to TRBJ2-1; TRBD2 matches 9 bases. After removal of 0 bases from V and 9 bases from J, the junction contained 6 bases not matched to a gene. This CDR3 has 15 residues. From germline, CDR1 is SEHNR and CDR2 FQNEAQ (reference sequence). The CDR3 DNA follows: TGTGCCAGCAGCTTAGCTAGCGGGAGAGGAGGTGAGCAGTTCTTC. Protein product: CASSLASGRGGEQFF.

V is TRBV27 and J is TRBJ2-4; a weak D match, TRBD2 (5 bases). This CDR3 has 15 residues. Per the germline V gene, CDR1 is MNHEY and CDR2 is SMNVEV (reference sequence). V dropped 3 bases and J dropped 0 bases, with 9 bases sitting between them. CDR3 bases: TGTGCCAGCAGTTTTCTCCGGGGAGCCAAAAACATTCAGTACTTC. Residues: CASSFLRGAKNIQYF.

CDR3 region: CASSPAGTDYGYTF. CDR3 coding DNA: TGTGCCAGCAGCCCCGCAGGCACTGACTATGGCTACACCTTC. This chain joins TRBV7-8 and TRBJ1-2; D gene ambiguous. The germline V gene has CDR1 SGHVS and CDR2 FQNEAQ. V lost 5 bases to trimming and J lost 3 bases, with 13 bases between them. The length of the CDR3 is 14 residues.

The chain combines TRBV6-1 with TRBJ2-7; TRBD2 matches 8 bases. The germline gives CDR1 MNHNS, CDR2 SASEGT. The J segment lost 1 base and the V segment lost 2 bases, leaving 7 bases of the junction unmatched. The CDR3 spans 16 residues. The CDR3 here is CASSELGGGPSYEQYF. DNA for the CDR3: TGTGCCAGCAGTGAACTTGGCGGGGGGCCATCCTACGAGCAGTACTTC.

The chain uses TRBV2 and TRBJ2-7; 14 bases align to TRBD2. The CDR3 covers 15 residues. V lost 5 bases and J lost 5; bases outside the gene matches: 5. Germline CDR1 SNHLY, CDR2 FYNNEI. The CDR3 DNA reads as TGTGCCAGCAGTCCCGGGACTAGCGGGAGAAACGAGCAGTACTTC. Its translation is CASSPGTSGRNEQYF.

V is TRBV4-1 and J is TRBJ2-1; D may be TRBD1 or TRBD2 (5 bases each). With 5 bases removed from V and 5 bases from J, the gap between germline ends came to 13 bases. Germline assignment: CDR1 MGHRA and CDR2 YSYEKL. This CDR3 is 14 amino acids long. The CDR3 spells CASSGSGTHNEQFF. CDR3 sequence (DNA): TGCGCCAGCAGCGGCTCAGGGACCCACAATGAGCAGTTCTTC.

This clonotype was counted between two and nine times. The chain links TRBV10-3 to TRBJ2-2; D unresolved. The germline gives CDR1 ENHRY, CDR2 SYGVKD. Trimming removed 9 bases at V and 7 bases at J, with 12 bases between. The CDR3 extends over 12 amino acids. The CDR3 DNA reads TGTGCCATAGACTTTGGGGACGGGGAGCTGTTTTTT. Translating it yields CAIDFGDGELFF.

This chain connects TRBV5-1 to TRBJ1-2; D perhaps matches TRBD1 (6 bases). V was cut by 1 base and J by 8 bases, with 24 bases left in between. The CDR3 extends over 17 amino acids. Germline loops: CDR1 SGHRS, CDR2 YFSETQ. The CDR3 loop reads CASSLRRGPPNEGGYTF. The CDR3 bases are TGCGCCAGCAGCTTGCGGCGGGGGCCCCCGAATGAGGGAGGCTACACCTTC.

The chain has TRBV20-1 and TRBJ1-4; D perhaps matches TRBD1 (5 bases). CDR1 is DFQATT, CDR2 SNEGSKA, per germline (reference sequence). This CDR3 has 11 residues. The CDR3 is CSWEWGEKLFF. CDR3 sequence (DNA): TGCAGCTGGGAATGGGGGGAAAAACTGTTTTTT.

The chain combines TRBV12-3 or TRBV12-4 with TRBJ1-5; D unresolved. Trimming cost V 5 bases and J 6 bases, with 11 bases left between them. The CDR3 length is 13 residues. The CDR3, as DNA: TGTGCCAGCAGTAAGGCACGGCCTCAGCCCCAGCATTTT. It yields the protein CASSKARPQPQHF.

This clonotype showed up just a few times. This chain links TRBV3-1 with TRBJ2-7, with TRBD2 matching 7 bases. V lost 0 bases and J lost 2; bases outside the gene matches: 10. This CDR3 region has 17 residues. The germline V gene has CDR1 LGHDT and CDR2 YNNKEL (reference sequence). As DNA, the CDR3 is TGTGCCAGCAGCCAAGATCTAGTTGTCGGGGGGACCTACGAGCAGTACTTC. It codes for CASSQDLVVGGTYEQYF.

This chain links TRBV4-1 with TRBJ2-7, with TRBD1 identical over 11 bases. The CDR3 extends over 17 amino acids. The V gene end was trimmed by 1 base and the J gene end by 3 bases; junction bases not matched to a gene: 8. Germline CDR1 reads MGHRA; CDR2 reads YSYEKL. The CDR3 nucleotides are TGCGCCAGCAGCCAAGGGGAGCCGGGACAGGGGGACTACGAGCAGTACTTC. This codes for CASSQGEPGQGDYEQYF.

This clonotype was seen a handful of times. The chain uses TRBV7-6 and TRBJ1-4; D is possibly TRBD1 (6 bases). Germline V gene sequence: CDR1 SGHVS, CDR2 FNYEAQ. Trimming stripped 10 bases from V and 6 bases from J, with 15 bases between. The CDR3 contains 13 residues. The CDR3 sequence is CAKSGADDEKLFF. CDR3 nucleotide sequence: TGTGCCAAGTCAGGGGCCGATGATGAAAAACTGTTTTTT. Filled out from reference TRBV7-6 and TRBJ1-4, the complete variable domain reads GAGVSQSPRYKVTKRGQDVALRCDPISGHVSLYWYRQALGQGPEFLTYFNYEAQQDKSGLPNDRFSAERPEGSISTLTIQRTEQRDSAMYRCAKSGADDEKLFFGSGTQLSVL.

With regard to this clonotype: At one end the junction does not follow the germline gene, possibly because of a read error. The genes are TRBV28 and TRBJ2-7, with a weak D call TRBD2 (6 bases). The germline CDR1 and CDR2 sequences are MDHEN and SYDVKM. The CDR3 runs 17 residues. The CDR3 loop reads CASSLVGGTRYIYGQYF. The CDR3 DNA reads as TGTGCCAGCAGTTTAGTGGGGGGAACCCGTTATATCTACGGGCAGTACTTC.

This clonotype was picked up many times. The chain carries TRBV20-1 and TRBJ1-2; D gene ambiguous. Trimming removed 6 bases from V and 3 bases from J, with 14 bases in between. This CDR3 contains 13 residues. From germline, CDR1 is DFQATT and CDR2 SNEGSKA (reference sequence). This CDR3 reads CSAPTGGYYGYTF. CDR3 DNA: TGCAGTGCCCCTACGGGAGGGTACTATGGCTACACCTTC.

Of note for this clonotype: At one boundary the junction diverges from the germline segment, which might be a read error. CDR3 nucleotide sequence: TGCGCCAGCAGCCCTACGCCAGGGGGCTATGGCCACACCTTC. It codes for CASSPTPGGYGHTF. The chain joins TRBV4-1 to TRBJ1-2; 8 nucleotides match TRBD1. This CDR3 is 14 amino acids long. Per the germline V gene, CDR1 is MGHRA and CDR2 is YSYEKL.

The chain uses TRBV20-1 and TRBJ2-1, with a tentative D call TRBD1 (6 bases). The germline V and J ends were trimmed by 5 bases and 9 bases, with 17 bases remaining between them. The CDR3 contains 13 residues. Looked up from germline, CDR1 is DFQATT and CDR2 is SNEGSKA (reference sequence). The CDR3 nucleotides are TGCAGTGCTCACACTACTACAGGGTCTGAGCAGTTCTTC. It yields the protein CSAHTTTGSEQFF.

CDR3 region: CASRGLAVGISSYNEQFF. The CDR3 DNA reads as TGTGCCAGCAGAGGACTAGCGGTCGGTATAAGCTCCTACAATGAGCAGTTCTTC. The chain uses TRBV6-1 and TRBJ2-1; 10 nucleotides line up with TRBD2. Trimming at V came to 6 bases and at J to 0 bases, leaving 11 bases not matched to a gene. The CDR3 loop spans 18 amino acids. The germline gives CDR1 MNHNS, CDR2 SASEGT.